The clone carrying this T cell receptor (beta chain) was counted many times. Its antigen is not known. This sample was included in a study of molecular identifiers for immune sequencing clone quantification. In TCRdb, the PCR reads were re-called with MiXCR into one record per CDR3 protein. Among nearly 650,000 distinct CDR3 sequences, 25% were seen once, and the ten largest hold 0.6% to 0.9%. Study-wide results and caveats: Highly expanded clone sizes could end up underestimated if a barcode were shared by identical TCR molecules.

The sequence came from a human donor in good health. Some libraries in this study had Jurkat cell RNA spiked in. Material: naive CD8+ T cells from blood, with Jurkat cell RNA spiked in. Regarding subset: FACS-sorted CD8+CD4-CCR7+CD45RA+ naive T cells.

The CDR3: CASSFGQGANQPQHF. The CDR3, as DNA: TGTGCCAGCAGCTTCGGACAGGGGGCGAATCAGCCCCAGCATTTT. The gene calls are TRBV6-2 or TRBV6-3 and TRBJ1-5, with TRBD1 identical over 11 bases. The CDR3 totals 15 residues. CDR1 and CDR2 (germline): MNHEY, SVGEGT. Trimming removed 6 bases from V and 4 bases from J; junction bases left unmatched: 5.